The next 5 T cell receptor beta chains were all read from a single sample in a study. TCRdb redid the calling of the 5' RACE reads with MiXCR, one entry per CDR3 protein. The table includes 20,000 to 25,000 distinct CDR3 sequences, more than 30% detected once. Sequenced sample: tumor-infiltrating naive CD4+ T cells sorted from the breast tumor. The sample's subset: naive CD4+ T cells, CD4+CD45RA+CD25-. All receptors come from a female donor with breast cancer.

This clonotype has a handful of counts. V and J are TRBV20-1 and TRBJ2-1, with D possibly being TRBD2 (5 bases). The CDR3 runs 14 residues. V lost 3 bases and J lost 2, with 11 bases in between. Germline CDR1 and CDR2: DFQATT and SNEGSKA (reference sequence). The CDR3 DNA sequence: TGCAGTGCTAGGCTGGCGGGCCCCTACAATGAGCAGTTCTTC. Its translation: CSARLAGPYNEQFF.

By sample share, this clonotype is medium-sized. This sequence joins TRBV25-1 and TRBJ2-1; D call uncertain. The CDR3 runs 12 residues. Germline lookup yields CDR1 MGHDK and CDR2 SYGVNS. V was clipped by 6 bases and J by 8 bases, with 11 bases between them. The CDR3 coding sequence is TGTGCCAGCAGCGACACCTTCCATGAGCAGTTCTTC. Encoded protein: CASSDTFHEQFF.

The chain joins TRBV18 to TRBJ1-1; D is possibly TRBD1 (6 bases). From germline, CDR1 is KGHSH and CDR2 LQKENI. V lost 0 bases, J lost 1 base, and 15 bases lay in between. This CDR3 comprises 17 residues. The CDR3 nucleotides are TGTGCCAGCTCACCACCCCAAAACAGGGCCGCGAACACTGAAGCTTTCTTT. This codes for CASSPPQNRAANTEAFF. The entire variable domain, with the rest obtained from reference TRBV18 and TRBJ1-1, is as follows: NAGVMQNPRHLVRRRGQEARLRCSPMKGHSHVYWYRQLPEEGLKFMVYLQKENIIDESGMPKERFSAEFPKEGPSILRIQQVVRGDSAAYFCASSPPQNRAANTEAFFGQGTRLTVV.

This clonotype is medium-sized. This sequence joins TRBV6-5 and TRBJ2-3; D not certain. Trimming took off 4 bases at V and 0 bases at J, with 8 bases between the two ends. In germline, CDR1 is MNHEY, CDR2 SVGAGI. The CDR3 spans 14 residues. The CDR3 sequence: CASSLRKSTDTQYF. The CDR3 bases are TGTGCCAGCAGTTTGCGGAAAAGCACAGATACGCAGTATTTT.

In its sample, this clonotype is medium-sized. This sequence joins TRBV6-4 and TRBJ1-2; D not resolved. This CDR3 is built from 13 residues. Trimming took 0 bases from V and 8 from J, leaving 10 bases between them. CDR1 MRHNA and CDR2 SNTAGT come from the germline V gene. This CDR3 reads CASSDSPGYGYTF. CDR3 coding DNA: TGTGCCAGCAGTGACTCCCCGGGGTACGGCTACACCTTC.